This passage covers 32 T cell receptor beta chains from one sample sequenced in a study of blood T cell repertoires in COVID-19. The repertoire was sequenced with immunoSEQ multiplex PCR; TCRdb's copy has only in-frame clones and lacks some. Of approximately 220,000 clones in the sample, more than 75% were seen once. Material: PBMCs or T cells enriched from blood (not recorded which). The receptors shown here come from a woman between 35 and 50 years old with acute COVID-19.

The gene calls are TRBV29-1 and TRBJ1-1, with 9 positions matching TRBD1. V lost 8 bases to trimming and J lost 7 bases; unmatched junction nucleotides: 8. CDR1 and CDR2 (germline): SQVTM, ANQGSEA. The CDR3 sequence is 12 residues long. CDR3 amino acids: CSTRTGVSEAFF. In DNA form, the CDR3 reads TGCAGCACCCGGACAGGGGTCAGTGAAGCTTTCTTT.

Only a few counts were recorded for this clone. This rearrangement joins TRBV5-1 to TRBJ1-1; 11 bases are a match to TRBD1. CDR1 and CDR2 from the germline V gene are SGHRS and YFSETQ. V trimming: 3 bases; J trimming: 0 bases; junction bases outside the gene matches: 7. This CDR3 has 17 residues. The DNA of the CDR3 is TGCGCCAGCAGCTCCGGACAGGGGGCAGTTGTGAACACTGAAGCTTTCTTT. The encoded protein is CASSSGQGAVVNTEAFF.

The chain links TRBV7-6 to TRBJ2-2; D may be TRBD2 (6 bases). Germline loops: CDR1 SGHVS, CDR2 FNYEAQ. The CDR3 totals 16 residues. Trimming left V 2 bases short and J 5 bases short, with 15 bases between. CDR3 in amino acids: CASSLTSGLITGELFF. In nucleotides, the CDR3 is TGTGCCAGCAGCTTAACCTCGGGACTTATAACCGGGGAGCTGTTTTTT.

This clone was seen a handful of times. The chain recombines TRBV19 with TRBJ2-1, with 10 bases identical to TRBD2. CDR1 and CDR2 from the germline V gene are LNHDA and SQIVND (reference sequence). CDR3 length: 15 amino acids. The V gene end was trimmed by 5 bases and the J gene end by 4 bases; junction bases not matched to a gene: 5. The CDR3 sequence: CASSVTSGTYNEQFF. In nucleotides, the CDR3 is TGTGCCAGTAGTGTAACTAGCGGGACGTACAATGAGCAGTTCTTC.

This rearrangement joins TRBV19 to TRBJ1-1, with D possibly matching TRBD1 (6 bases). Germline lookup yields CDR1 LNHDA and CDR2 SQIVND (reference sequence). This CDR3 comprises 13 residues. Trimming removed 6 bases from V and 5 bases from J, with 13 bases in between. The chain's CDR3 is CASRSNRETEAFF. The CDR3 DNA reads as TGTGCCAGTAGATCTAACAGGGAAACTGAAGCTTTCTTT.

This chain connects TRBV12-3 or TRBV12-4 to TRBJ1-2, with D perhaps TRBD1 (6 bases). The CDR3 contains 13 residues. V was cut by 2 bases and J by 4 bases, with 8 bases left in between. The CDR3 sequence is CASSLSGAYGYTF. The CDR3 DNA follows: TGTGCCAGCAGTTTATCAGGGGCCTATGGCTACACCTTC.

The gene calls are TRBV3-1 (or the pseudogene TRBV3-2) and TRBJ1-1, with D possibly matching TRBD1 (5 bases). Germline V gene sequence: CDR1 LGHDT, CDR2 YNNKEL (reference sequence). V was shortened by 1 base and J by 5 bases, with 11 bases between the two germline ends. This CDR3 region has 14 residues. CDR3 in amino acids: CASSQVSGGTEAFF. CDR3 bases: TGTGCCAGCAGCCAAGTGAGTGGGGGGACTGAAGCTTTCTTT.

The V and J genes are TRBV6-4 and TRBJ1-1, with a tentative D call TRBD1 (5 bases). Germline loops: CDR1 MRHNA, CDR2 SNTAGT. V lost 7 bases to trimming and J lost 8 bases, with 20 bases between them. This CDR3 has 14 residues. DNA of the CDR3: TGTGCCAGCACCGTACGGGAGGGGTACGGGGAAGCTTTCTTT. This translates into CASTVREGYGEAFF.

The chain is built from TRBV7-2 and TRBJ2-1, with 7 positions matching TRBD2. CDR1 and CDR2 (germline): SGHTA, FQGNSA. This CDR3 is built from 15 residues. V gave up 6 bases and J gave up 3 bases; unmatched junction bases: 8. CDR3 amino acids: CASRIWGGSYNEQFF. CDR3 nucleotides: TGTGCCAGCAGAATATGGGGCGGGAGCTACAATGAGCAGTTCTTC.

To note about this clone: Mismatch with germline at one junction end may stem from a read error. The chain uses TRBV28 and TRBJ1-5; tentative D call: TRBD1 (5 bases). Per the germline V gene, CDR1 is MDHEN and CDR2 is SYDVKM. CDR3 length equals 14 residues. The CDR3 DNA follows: TGTGCCAGCACCATGCCAGGGCCCATCACCCTAAAGGATTTT. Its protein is CASTMPGPITLKDF.

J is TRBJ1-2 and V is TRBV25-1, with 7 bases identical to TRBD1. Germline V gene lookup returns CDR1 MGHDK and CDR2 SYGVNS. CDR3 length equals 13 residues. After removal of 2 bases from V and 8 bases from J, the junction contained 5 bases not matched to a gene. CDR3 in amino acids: CASSEPGTEGYTF. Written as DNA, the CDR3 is TGTGCCAGCAGTGAACCCGGGACAGAAGGCTACACCTTC.

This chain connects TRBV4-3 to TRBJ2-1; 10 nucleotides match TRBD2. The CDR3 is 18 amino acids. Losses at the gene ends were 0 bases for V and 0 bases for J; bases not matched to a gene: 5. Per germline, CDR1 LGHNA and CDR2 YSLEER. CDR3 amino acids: CASSQDLASGSSYNEQFF. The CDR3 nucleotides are TGCGCCAGCAGCCAAGATTTGGCTAGCGGGAGCTCCTACAATGAGCAGTTCTTC.

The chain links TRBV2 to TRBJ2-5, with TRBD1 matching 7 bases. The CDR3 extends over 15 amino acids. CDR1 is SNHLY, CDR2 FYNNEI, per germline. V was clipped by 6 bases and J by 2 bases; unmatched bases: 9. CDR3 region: CASRPRRQGQETQYF. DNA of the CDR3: TGTGCCAGCAGGCCGCGTCGACAGGGACAAGAGACCCAGTACTTC.

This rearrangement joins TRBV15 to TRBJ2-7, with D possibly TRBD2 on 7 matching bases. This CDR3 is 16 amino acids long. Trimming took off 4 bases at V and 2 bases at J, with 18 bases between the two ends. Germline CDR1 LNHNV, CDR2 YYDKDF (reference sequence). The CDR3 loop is CATSMGGADFPYEQYF. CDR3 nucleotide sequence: TGTGCCACCAGCATGGGGGGGGCGGACTTCCCCTACGAGCAGTACTTC.

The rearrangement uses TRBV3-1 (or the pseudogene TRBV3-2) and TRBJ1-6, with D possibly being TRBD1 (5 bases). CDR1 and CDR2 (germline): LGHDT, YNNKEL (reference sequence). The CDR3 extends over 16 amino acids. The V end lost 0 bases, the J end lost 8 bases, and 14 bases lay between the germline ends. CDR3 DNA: TGTGCCAGCAGCCAAGATTGGTCAGGGCTATATTCACCCCTCCACTTT. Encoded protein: CASSQDWSGLYSPLHF.

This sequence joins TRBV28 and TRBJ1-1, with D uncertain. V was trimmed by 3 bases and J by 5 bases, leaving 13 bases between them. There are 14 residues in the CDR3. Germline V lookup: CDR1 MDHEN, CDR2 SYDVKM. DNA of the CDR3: TGTGCCAGCAGTTTTGTTCGGGGAAGGACTGAAGCTTTCTTT. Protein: CASSFVRGRTEAFF.

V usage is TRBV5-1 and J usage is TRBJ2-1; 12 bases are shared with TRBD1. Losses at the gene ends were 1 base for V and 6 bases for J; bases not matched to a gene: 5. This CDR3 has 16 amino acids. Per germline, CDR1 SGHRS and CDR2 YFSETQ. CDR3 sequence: CASSLQGQGAVNEQFF. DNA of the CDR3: TGCGCCAGCAGCTTGCAGGGACAGGGGGCGGTCAATGAGCAGTTCTTC.

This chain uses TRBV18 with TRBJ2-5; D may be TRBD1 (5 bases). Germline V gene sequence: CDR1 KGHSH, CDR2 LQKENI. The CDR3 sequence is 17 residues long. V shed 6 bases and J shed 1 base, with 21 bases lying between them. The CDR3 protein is CASSPKGDTGLQETQYF. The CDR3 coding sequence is TGTGCCAGCTCCCCGAAAGGAGACACAGGCCTCCAAGAGACCCAGTACTTC.

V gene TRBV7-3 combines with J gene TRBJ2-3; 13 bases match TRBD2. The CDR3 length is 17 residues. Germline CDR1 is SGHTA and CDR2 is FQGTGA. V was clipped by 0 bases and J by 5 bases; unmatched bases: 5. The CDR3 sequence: CASSLTGTSGTIDTQYF. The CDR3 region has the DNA TGTGCCAGCAGCTTAACGGGGACTAGCGGGACAATAGATACGCAGTATTTT.

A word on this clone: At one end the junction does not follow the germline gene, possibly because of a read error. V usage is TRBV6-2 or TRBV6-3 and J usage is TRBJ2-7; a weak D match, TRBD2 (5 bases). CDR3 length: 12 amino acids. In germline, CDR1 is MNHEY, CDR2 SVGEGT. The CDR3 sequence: CASSYFDQAGVF. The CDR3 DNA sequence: TGTGCCAGCAGTTACTTCGATCAGGCCGGGGTCTTC.

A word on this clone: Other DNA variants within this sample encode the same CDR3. The CDR3 DNA reads TGTGCCAGCAGTTATTCAGGGGCTGAAGCTTTCTTT. It translates to CASSYSGAEAFF. The chain joins TRBV6-5 to TRBJ1-1; tentative D call: TRBD1 (6 bases). V shed 3 bases and J shed 6 bases, with 8 bases lying between them. The CDR3 loop spans 12 amino acids. Germline V lookup: CDR1 MNHEY, CDR2 SVGAGI.

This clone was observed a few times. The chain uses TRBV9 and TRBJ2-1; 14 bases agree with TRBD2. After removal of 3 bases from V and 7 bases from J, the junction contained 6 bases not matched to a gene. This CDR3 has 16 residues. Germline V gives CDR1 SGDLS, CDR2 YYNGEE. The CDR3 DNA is TGTGCCAGCAGCGCACGACTAGCGGGGGGGAGGAATGAGCAGTTCTTC. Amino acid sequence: CASSARLAGGRNEQFF.

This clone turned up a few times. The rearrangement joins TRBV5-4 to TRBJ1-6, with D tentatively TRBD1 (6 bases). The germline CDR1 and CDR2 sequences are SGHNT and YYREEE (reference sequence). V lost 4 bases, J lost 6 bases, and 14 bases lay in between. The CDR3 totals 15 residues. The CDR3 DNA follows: TGTGCCAGCAGCATCATGGACAGACCTAATTCACCCCTCCACTTT. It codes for CASSIMDRPNSPLHF.

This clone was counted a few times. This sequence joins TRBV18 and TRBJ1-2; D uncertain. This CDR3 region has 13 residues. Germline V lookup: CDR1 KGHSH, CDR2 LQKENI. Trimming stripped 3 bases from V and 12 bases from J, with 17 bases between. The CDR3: CASSPGGEAPNTF. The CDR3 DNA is TGTGCCAGCTCACCGGGCGGGGAGGCACCTAACACCTTC.

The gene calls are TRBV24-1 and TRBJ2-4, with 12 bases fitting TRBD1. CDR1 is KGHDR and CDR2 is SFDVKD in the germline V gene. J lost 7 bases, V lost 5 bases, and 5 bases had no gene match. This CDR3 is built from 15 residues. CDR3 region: CATSVGTGGVNIQYF. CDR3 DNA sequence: TGTGCCACCAGTGTCGGGACAGGGGGCGTGAACATTCAGTACTTC.

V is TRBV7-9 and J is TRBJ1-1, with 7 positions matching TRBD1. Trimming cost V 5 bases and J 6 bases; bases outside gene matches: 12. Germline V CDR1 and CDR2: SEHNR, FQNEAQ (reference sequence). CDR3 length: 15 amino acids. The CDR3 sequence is CASSTRQGSPPEAFF. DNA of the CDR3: TGTGCCAGCAGCACGAGACAGGGAAGTCCGCCTGAAGCTTTCTTT.

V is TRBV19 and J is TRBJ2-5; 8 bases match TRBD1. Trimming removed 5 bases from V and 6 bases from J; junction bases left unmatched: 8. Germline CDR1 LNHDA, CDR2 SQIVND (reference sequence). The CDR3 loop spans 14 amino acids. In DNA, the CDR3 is TGTGCCAGTAGTTTCGGACAGGGCGAACAGACCCAGTACTTC. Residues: CASSFGQGEQTQYF.

The CDR3 DNA follows: TGCGCCAGCAGCTTGGGAGGCGGGGGGACCTACGAGCAGTACTTC. Its protein product is CASSLGGGGTYEQYF. The chain joins TRBV5-1 to TRBJ2-7; 8 nucleotides align to TRBD2. This CDR3 is 15 amino acids long. CDR1 is SGHRS, CDR2 YFSETQ, per germline. V trimming: 0 bases; J trimming: 2 bases; junction bases outside the gene matches: 4.

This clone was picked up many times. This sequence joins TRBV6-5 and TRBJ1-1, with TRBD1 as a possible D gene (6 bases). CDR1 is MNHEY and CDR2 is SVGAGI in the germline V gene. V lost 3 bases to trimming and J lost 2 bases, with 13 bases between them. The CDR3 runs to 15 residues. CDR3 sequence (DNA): TGTGCCAGCAGTTATTTCCAGGGGTACAACACTGAAGCTTTCTTT. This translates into CASSYFQGYNTEAFF.

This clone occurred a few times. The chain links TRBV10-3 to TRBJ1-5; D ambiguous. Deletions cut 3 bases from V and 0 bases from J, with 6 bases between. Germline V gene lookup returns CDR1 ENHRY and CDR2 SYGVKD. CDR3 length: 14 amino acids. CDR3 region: CAISDQASNQPQHF. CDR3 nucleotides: TGTGCCATCAGTGATCAAGCTAGCAATCAGCCCCAGCATTTT.

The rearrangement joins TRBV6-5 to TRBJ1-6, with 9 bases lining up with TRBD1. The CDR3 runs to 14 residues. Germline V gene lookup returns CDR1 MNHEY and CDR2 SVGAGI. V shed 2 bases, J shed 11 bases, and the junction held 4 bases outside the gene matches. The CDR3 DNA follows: TGTGCCAGCAGTTACGGGGACAGGGTAACACCCCTCCACTTT. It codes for CASSYGDRVTPLHF.

The CDR3, as DNA: TGTGCCAGAAGCTTGGCAGCGGGAGCCTACGAGCAGTACTTC. This encodes CARSLAAGAYEQYF. The chain carries TRBV5-3 and TRBJ2-7, with 8 nucleotides matching TRBD2. TRBV5-3 is sorted into the ORF group, with uncertain function. This CDR3 has 14 amino acids. Trimming cost V 0 bases and J 2 bases; bases outside gene matches: 1.